The 20 T cell receptor beta chains listed next were all sequenced from one sample in a study of beta chain features in type 1 diabetes. Expressed TCRB transcripts were sequenced, since all the RNA that had been isolated was reverse transcribed. Profiling relied on immunoSEQ multiplex PCR, and the TCRdb table lists in-frame clones only, not all of them. The sample consists of 330,000 or so clones, around a fifth of them appearing once. The sequencing sample was made of naive CD4+ T cells from blood. These receptors were taken from a woman aged 18 to 35 in good health.

This clone has a handful of counts. The chain combines TRBV7-6 with TRBJ2-5; 11 nucleotides line up with TRBD1. Germline V gives CDR1 SGHVS, CDR2 FNYEAQ. This CDR3 is 16 amino acids long. Germline trimming cut 5 bases from V and 4 bases from J; bases unmatched to any gene: 9. CDR3 sequence: CASSLGQGALGETQYF. The CDR3 nucleotides read TGTGCCAGCAGCCTAGGACAGGGGGCGTTAGGAGAGACCCAGTACTTC.

The chain couples TRBV4-1 to TRBJ1-2; D is possibly TRBD1 (6 bases). CDR1 and CDR2 from the germline V gene are MGHRA and YSYEKL. Trimming took 0 bases from V and 5 from J, leaving 22 bases between them. The CDR3 consists of 18 residues. The CDR3 DNA reads TGCGCCAGCAGCCAAGATCCACCACTCCGGGACAAGCTGTATGGCTACACCTTC. It translates to CASSQDPPLRDKLYGYTF.

The chain has TRBV7-9 and TRBJ2-1; no clear D. The ends were cut back, 5 bases at V and 8 bases at J, with 19 bases in the middle. The germline V gene encodes CDR1 SEHNR and CDR2 FQNEAQ (reference sequence). This CDR3 is 15 amino acids long. CDR3 DNA sequence: TGTGCCAGCAGCAACCTAGGTCGTGTATTGGATGAGCAGTTCTTC. Protein sequence: CASSNLGRVLDEQFF.

This clone has just a few counts. V gene TRBV7-3 combines with J gene TRBJ2-3, with D perhaps matching TRBD2 (5 bases). This CDR3 contains 12 residues. Germline V gene sequence: CDR1 SGHTA, CDR2 FQGTGA. V gave up 3 bases and J gave up 6 bases, with 7 bases separating them. CDR3 region: CASSLDSDTQYF. DNA for the CDR3: TGTGCCAGCAGCTTGGACTCTGATACGCAGTATTTT.

The rearrangement joins TRBV6-1 to TRBJ2-4, with 7 positions matching TRBD1. With V trimmed by 7 bases and J by 4 bases, 10 bases remained unmatched. The germline V gene has CDR1 MNHNS and CDR2 SASEGT. This CDR3 spans 15 amino acids. CDR3 residues: CASNPGQKTKNIQYF. The CDR3 DNA is TGTGCCAGCAACCCGGGACAGAAAACGAAAAACATTCAGTACTTC.

On this clone: Other DNA sequences in this sample translate to the same CDR3. The gene calls are TRBV18 and TRBJ1-4, with 8 positions matching TRBD1. The germline CDR1 and CDR2 sequences are KGHSH and LQKENI. V lost 2 bases to trimming and J lost 8 bases; unmatched junction nucleotides: 4. The CDR3 is 14 amino acids. The CDR3 nucleotides are TGTGCCAGCTCACCAAGACAGGGGAACGAAAAACTGTTTTTT. It encodes CASSPRQGNEKLFF.

The sample holds a few counts of this clone. The V call is TRBV25-1, the J call TRBJ2-1, with 9 bases fitting TRBD1. V lost 4 bases, J lost 2 bases, and 6 bases stayed unmatched. This CDR3 has 16 residues. Per the germline V gene, CDR1 is MGHDK and CDR2 is SYGVNS. The CDR3 coding sequence is TGTGCCAGCAGTGGACCGGGACAGGGCACCTACAATGAGCAGTTCTTC. Residues: CASSGPGQGTYNEQFF.

This clone appeared a few times. This rearrangement joins TRBV4-1 to TRBJ1-1, with D tentatively TRBD1 (5 bases). V was shortened by 8 bases and J by 0 bases, with 22 bases between the two germline ends. The CDR3 covers 17 residues. The germline V gene has CDR1 MGHRA and CDR2 YSYEKL. CDR3 sequence: CASGRGRSKALNTEAFF. Here the CDR3 DNA reads TGCGCCAGCGGTCGGGGGAGGAGCAAGGCTTTGAACACTGAAGCTTTCTTT.

In its sample, this clone was seen a few times. The chain combines TRBV5-1 with TRBJ2-5; tentative D call: TRBD1 (6 bases). Germline lookup yields CDR1 SGHRS and CDR2 YFSETQ. Trimming took off 1 base at V and 2 bases at J, with 9 bases between the two ends. The CDR3 sequence is 14 residues long. Here the CDR3 reads CASSLSGQQETQYF. The DNA for the CDR3 is TGCGCCAGCAGCTTGAGTGGACAGCAAGAGACCCAGTACTTC. Full variable domain (remainder filled in from reference TRBV5-1 and TRBJ2-5): KAGVTQTPRYLIKTRGQQVTLSCSPISGHRSVSWYQQTPGQGLQFLFEYFSETQRNKGNFPGRFSGRQFSNSRSEMNVSTLELGDSALYLCASSLSGQQETQYFGPGTRLLVL.

The V and J genes are TRBV6-5 and TRBJ2-3, with 10 bases identical to TRBD2. The V segment lost 2 bases and the J segment 2 bases; nucleotides outside the gene matches: 1. Germline-derived CDR1 and CDR2 are MNHEY and SVGAGI. This CDR3 region has 15 residues. As DNA, the CDR3 is TGTGCCAGCAGTTACGGACTAGCGGTCACAGATACGCAGTATTTT. Amino acids: CASSYGLAVTDTQYF.

This chain joins TRBV7-2 and TRBJ2-5, with D uncertain. The CDR3 extends over 12 amino acids. Trimming shortened V by 5 bases and J by 0 bases, and 4 bases separated the two germline ends. CDR1 SGHTA and CDR2 FQGNSA come from the germline V gene. The CDR3 sequence: CASSPYQETQYF. CDR3 nucleotide sequence: TGTGCCAGCAGCCCATACCAAGAGACCCAGTACTTC.

This clone has just a few counts. The chain links TRBV7-9 to TRBJ2-3, with TRBD2 identical over 7 bases. Germline V gives CDR1 SEHNR, CDR2 FQNEAQ (reference sequence). Trimming removed 3 bases from V and 4 bases from J; junction bases left unmatched: 4. There are 14 residues in the CDR3. This CDR3 reads CASSFSGGADTQYF. For the CDR3, the DNA is TGTGCCAGCAGCTTCTCGGGAGGAGCAGATACGCAGTATTTT.

This clone came up a few times. The chain carries TRBV6-5 and TRBJ2-3; a weak D match, TRBD2 (6 bases). V shed 5 bases and J shed 8 bases, with 20 bases lying between them. From germline, CDR1 is MNHEY and CDR2 SVGAGI. This CDR3 spans 15 amino acids. CDR3 in amino acids: CASSPRDSPIGTQYF. Written as DNA, the CDR3 is TGTGCCAGCAGTCCTCGGGACTCCCCCATCGGTACGCAGTATTTT.

This rearrangement joins TRBV7-9 to TRBJ1-2; perhaps TRBD1 as D (5 bases). CDR1 is SEHNR and CDR2 is FQNEAQ in the germline V gene (reference sequence). This CDR3 contains 17 residues. Trimming removed 4 bases at V and 4 bases at J, with 22 bases between. The CDR3 region has the DNA TGTGCCAGCAGCTACGGGGGAGGCTCGGATCTACTCTATGGCTACACCTTC. Residues: CASSYGGGSDLLYGYTF.

V and J are TRBV5-1 and TRBJ1-6; D remains ambiguous. V was cut by 5 bases and J by 3 bases, with 6 bases left in between. CDR1 is SGHRS, CDR2 YFSETQ, per germline. This CDR3 is built from 13 residues. The CDR3: CASRAGYNSPLHF. Written as DNA, the CDR3 is TGCGCCAGCAGAGCCGGCTATAATTCACCCCTCCACTTT.

The chain recombines TRBV6-5 with TRBJ2-5; D is undetermined. Per germline, CDR1 MNHEY and CDR2 SVGAGI. The CDR3 sequence is 13 residues long. Trimming pared 6 bases from V and 0 bases from J, leaving 8 bases between. The CDR3 loop reads CASRDKYQETQYF. CDR3 DNA sequence: TGTGCCAGCAGAGACAAGTACCAAGAGACCCAGTACTTC.

There are a few counts of this clone. The CDR3, as DNA: TGTGCCAGCAACCCAGGGGTGAACACCGGGGAGCTGTTTTTT. This sequence encodes CASNPGVNTGELFF. The chain is built from TRBV5-4 and TRBJ2-2, with a weak D call TRBD1 (6 bases). The CDR3 runs to 14 residues. The germline V gene encodes CDR1 SGHNT and CDR2 YYREEE (reference sequence). The V and J ends lost 6 bases and 1 base respectively, with 10 bases between them. The full variable domain, rest sourced from reference TRBV5-4 and TRBJ2-2, is ETGVTQSPTHLIKTRGQQVTLRCSSQSGHNTVSWYQQALGQGPQFIFQYYREEENGRGNFPPRFSGLQFPNYSSELNVNALELDDSALYLCASNPGVNTGELFFGEGSRLTVL.

The chain couples TRBV4-3 to TRBJ1-2, with TRBD1 matching over 8 bases. Germline V gives CDR1 LGHNA, CDR2 YSLEER. The CDR3 is 14 residues long. The ends lost 1 base at V and 4 bases at J; junction bases unmatched: 2. As DNA, the CDR3 is TGCGCCAGCAGCCAAGCCACAGGGGGCTATGGCTACACCTTC. It specifies CASSQATGGYGYTF.

Concerning this clone itself: Distinct nucleotide sequences in the sample also encode this CDR3. The chain joins TRBV19 to TRBJ2-5; tentative D call: TRBD2 (5 bases). This CDR3 is built from 11 residues. V lost 7 bases to trimming and J lost 5 bases, with 8 bases between them. Germline CDR1 is LNHDA and CDR2 is SQIVND (reference sequence). CDR3 bases: TGTGCCAGTACGGGCGGGGAGACCCAGTACTTC. Residues: CASTGGETQYF.

The V gene is TRBV30, the J gene TRBJ2-1; 7 nucleotides agree with TRBD2. Germline V gene data show CDR1 as GTSNPN and CDR2 as SVGIG (reference sequence). With V trimmed by 3 bases and J by 1 base, 6 bases remained unmatched. The CDR3 has 15 amino acids. CDR3 loop: CAWSHRLASYNEQFF. CDR3 nucleotides: TGTGCCTGGAGCCACCGACTAGCATCCTACAATGAGCAGTTCTTC.